This T cell receptor beta chain came from a study of prognosis after radiotherapy for stage I lung cancer. As for the study in general: In total, around 13 men and several women took part as patients, aged 53 to 84 with a median of approximately 77 years.

This clonotype was found many times. From genomic DNA, two-round multiplex PCR was used to amplify TCR beta CDR3. First-round PCR amplification was performed with primers specific to each TRBV and TRBJ gene. TCRdb analysed the multiplex PCR reads with MiXCR anew, one entry per CDR3 protein. The sample consists of over 45,000 distinct CDR3 sequences, about 30% of them appearing once. The germline V gene has CDR1 GTSNPN and CDR2 SVGIG (reference sequence). CDR3 size: 13 residues. Trimming removed 3 bases from V and 9 bases from J; junction bases left unmatched: 9. Sequenced material: PBMCs, taken before or after stereotactic body radiation therapy (not recorded which). The clonotype was recovered from a donor over 45 with non-small cell lung cancer. V usage is TRBV30 and J usage is TRBJ1-1; 8 positions match TRBD1. The CDR3 reads CAWREIDRGQAFF. CDR3 DNA: TGTGCCTGGAGAGAAATCGACAGGGGACAAGCTTTCTTT.